The source of this TCR beta chain is a study of T-cell reconstitution after alpha-beta-depleted transplantation in children (dated by TCRdb to the mid-2010s). A note on the overall study: T-cell immune reconstitution after TCRalphabeta/CD19-depleted allogeneic hematopoietic cell transplantation in children was quantitatively tracked in the study by means of TCR repertoire profiling.

V is clipped by 4 bases and J by 5 bases, and the sequence between their germline boundaries is 18 bases long. CDR1 MGHRA and CDR2 YSYEKL were looked up in the germline V gene. The CDR3 goes from the cysteine to the phenylalanine over 15 residues. The only DNA kept is the CDR3, 45 bases in frame from the first base. The method behind the library was PCR. Sequencing used an Illumina HiSeq 2500. To normalize quantification of the TCRbeta repertoire, the TCR libraries were built with molecular barcoding that relied on unique molecular identifiers. TCRdb reran the public reads through fastp at Q25 and MiXCR, keeping productive beta chains. Identical CDR3 proteins give one entry, which carries the most common genes and DNA. This sample gives 600,000 to 800,000 distinct CDR3 sequences in total; around 13% of them show up just once. Clones ranked in the top ten supply 0.79% of the sample. Results the study describes overall, beyond this receptor: In some patients, the high TCRbeta diversity seen at day 60 was put down to recipient T cells and intrathymic progenitors that had survived conditioning. The apparently early recovery of alphabetaT-cell counts about two months after transplant reportedly depended on only several hundred rapidly expanded clones that came from non-depleted graft cells. The frequencies of hyperexpanded clones fell over the following months, and after one year, T-cell counts and TCRbeta diversity were mostly attributed to newly produced T cells.

Sample treatment or condition, as interpreted from the label and publication: allogeneic hematopoietic cell transplantation with graft depleted of TCRalphabeta T cells and CD19 B cells. The transplant recipients were children given TCRalphabeta/CD19-depleted allogeneic hematopoietic cell grafts. About this clonotype itself: The target of this receptor is not known. No per-base quality is available; no much larger clone lies one base away.

Sequencing used PBMCs, obtained before TCRalphabeta/CD19-depleted stem cell transplant. Recombination joined TRBV4-1 with TRBJ2-7, with TRBD1 tentatively as D gene (6 bases match). This clonotype was obtained from a girl aged 2 to 9 with congenital amegakaryocytic thrombocytopenia, due to receive a stem cell transplant. The sequenced DNA is TGCGCCAGCAGCCCCTCGACAGGTGGGGGTGACGAGCAGTACTTC. It codes for CASSPSTGGGDEQYF.